These 21 T cell receptor beta chains were all obtained from the same sample, sequenced in a study of T cell responses to AZD1222 COVID-19 vaccine. Sequencing used immunoSEQ multiplex PCR; TCRdb keeps in-frame clones, though not all of them. The sample consists of tens of thousands of clones, 90% of them appearing once. The sample was peripheral blood, taken on day 0 of AZD1222 vaccination. The receptors shown here come from an adult in good health.

This chain connects TRBV3-1 (or the pseudogene TRBV3-2) to TRBJ2-1; 14 bases align to TRBD2. This CDR3 region has 14 residues. Germline assignment: CDR1 LGHDT and CDR2 YNNKEL (reference sequence). V dropped 1 base and J dropped 10; count of bases not matched to a gene: 0. In DNA form, the CDR3 reads TGTGCCAGCAGCCAAGGGACTAGCGGGAGGGAGCAGTTCTTC. It specifies CASSQGTSGREQFF.

In DNA, the CDR3 is TGCGCCAGCAGCCAAGACGTCCGGACCCATAACTATGGCTACACCTTC. Protein sequence: CASSQDVRTHNYGYTF. This chain links TRBV4-3 with TRBJ1-2, with unresolved D. From germline, CDR1 is LGHNA and CDR2 YSLEER. This CDR3 contains 16 residues. V dropped 0 bases and J dropped 1 base, with 12 bases sitting between them.

The chain couples TRBV3-1 (or the pseudogene TRBV3-2) to TRBJ2-1, with 9 bases that match TRBD2. CDR3 size: 20 residues. Looked up from germline, CDR1 is LGHDT and CDR2 is YNNKEL (reference sequence). V lost 2 bases to trimming and J lost 4 bases; unmatched junction nucleotides: 18. CDR3 DNA: TGTGCCAGCAGCCAACCCTACCTGACTCGCGGGGGGGGGTTATACAATGAGCAGTTCTTC. Translated, it gives CASSQPYLTRGGGLYNEQFF.

The genes are TRBV12-3 or TRBV12-4 and TRBJ1-5; D not certain. Trimming took 2 bases from V and 6 from J, leaving 5 bases between them. The CDR3 extends over 12 amino acids. CDR3 nucleotides: TGTGCCAGCAGTTTAATGGGTCAGCCCCAGCATTTT. It translates to CASSLMGQPQHF.

The gene calls are TRBV7-8 and TRBJ1-2, with 12 bases matching TRBD1. The V gene's germline CDR1 is SGHVS and CDR2 FQNEAQ. CDR3 length: 17 residues. J lost 7 bases, V lost 2 bases, and 11 bases had no gene match. CDR3 sequence reads: CASSLNRDRGRASGYTF. In DNA, the CDR3 is TGTGCCAGCAGCTTAAACCGGGACAGGGGGCGCGCATCTGGCTACACCTTC.

The rearrangement joins TRBV12-3 or TRBV12-4 to TRBJ2-5, with no clear D. Trimming removed 3 bases from V and 4 bases from J, with 6 bases in between. The length of the CDR3 is 12 residues. CDR3 protein: CASSFRGETQYF. The CDR3 DNA reads as TGTGCCAGCAGTTTTCGCGGAGAGACCCAGTACTTC.

The chain carries TRBV3-1 (or the pseudogene TRBV3-2) and TRBJ2-3; 10 nucleotides align to TRBD2. CDR3 size: 16 residues. After removal of 3 bases from V and 5 bases from J, the junction contained 8 bases not matched to a gene. From germline, CDR1 is LGHDT and CDR2 YNNKEL (reference sequence). This CDR3 is CASSHKGAGGQDTQYF. In DNA, the CDR3 is TGTGCCAGCAGCCACAAGGGAGCGGGGGGGCAAGATACGCAGTATTTT.

The rearrangement uses TRBV9 and TRBJ2-7, with 7 bases lining up with TRBD2. This CDR3 has 13 amino acids. J gave up 4 bases and V 3 bases, and 4 bases lay outside the gene matches. Germline V gene sequence: CDR1 SGDLS, CDR2 YYNGEE. This CDR3 is CASSDRGGYEQYF. DNA for the CDR3: TGTGCCAGCAGCGACCGCGGGGGTTACGAGCAGTACTTC.

This chain joins TRBV2 and TRBJ1-2; unclear D gene. The germline CDR1 and CDR2 sequences are SNHLY and FYNNEI. V was clipped by 7 bases and J by 0 bases, with 15 bases between them. The CDR3 is 15 amino acids. CDR3 DNA: TGTGCCAGCAATCTCAGAAGGGTGACTAACTATGGCTACACCTTC. Translating it yields CASNLRRVTNYGYTF.

The rearrangement uses TRBV7-8 and TRBJ1-2; no reliable D call. Per the germline V gene, CDR1 is SGHVS and CDR2 is FQNEAQ. The CDR3 spans 13 residues. V was trimmed by 5 bases and J by 4 bases, leaving 11 bases between them. CDR3 region: CASSTRTFYGYTF. CDR3 nucleotides: TGTGCCAGCAGCACTCGGACCTTCTATGGCTACACCTTC.

This chain uses TRBV19 with TRBJ2-2; 7 nucleotides line up with TRBD2. Trimming cost V 6 bases and J 7 bases; bases outside gene matches: 14. The CDR3 runs 16 residues. CDR1 and CDR2 (germline): LNHDA, SQIVND (reference sequence). The CDR3 DNA sequence: TGTGCCAGTAGCCAATCTACCCCGCTAGCGGACGGGGAGCTGTTTTTT. The encoded protein is CASSQSTPLADGELFF.

This sequence joins TRBV30 and TRBJ1-2; 9 bases agree with TRBD1. Germline CDR1 and CDR2: GTSNPN and SVGIG (reference sequence). This CDR3 has 14 residues. V trimming: 3 bases; J trimming: 6 bases; junction bases outside the gene matches: 8. The CDR3 DNA sequence: TGTGCCTGGAGAAGGACAGGGGATGGCAATGGCTACACCTTC. It codes for CAWRRTGDGNGYTF.

CDR3 in amino acids: CATSGPGSGTAEQFF. Here the CDR3 DNA reads TGTGCCACCAGTGGTCCAGGGTCGGGCACGGCTGAGCAGTTCTTC. The chain joins TRBV24-1 to TRBJ2-1; D is possibly TRBD1 (5 bases). Looked up from germline, CDR1 is KGHDR and CDR2 is SFDVKD. Trimming left V 5 bases short and J 9 bases short, with 19 bases between. The CDR3 totals 15 residues.

The rearrangement links TRBV30 to TRBJ1-2; 9 nucleotides align to TRBD1. V lost 1 base to trimming and J lost 7 bases; unmatched junction nucleotides: 7. The CDR3 is 14 residues long. CDR1 GTSNPN and CDR2 SVGIG come from the germline V gene (reference sequence). CDR3 residues: CAWSGTRQGGGYTF. The CDR3 DNA sequence: TGTGCCTGGAGTGGTACGAGACAGGGGGGTGGCTACACCTTC. Looking up the rest from reference TRBV30 and TRBJ1-2 gives the full variable domain: SQTIHQWPATLVQPVGSPLSLECTVEGTSNPNLYWYRQAAGRGLQLLFYSVGIGQISSEVPQNLSASRPQDRQFILSSKKLLLSDSGFYLCAWSGTRQGGGYTFGSGTRLTVV.

The J gene is TRBJ1-3, the V gene TRBV30, with TRBD1 as a possible D gene (5 bases). The germline gives CDR1 GTSNPN, CDR2 SVGIG (reference sequence). The length of the CDR3 is 14 residues. Trimming shortened V by 2 bases and J by 1 base, and 9 bases separated the two germline ends. CDR3 in DNA: TGTGCCTGGAGTATGGGGGGTTCTGGAAACACCATATATTTT. Translation gives CAWSMGGSGNTIYF.

The rearrangement uses TRBV7-8 and TRBJ1-1; D remains ambiguous. V lost 6 bases and J lost 3, with 11 bases in between. CDR3 length equals 13 residues. Germline lookup yields CDR1 SGHVS and CDR2 FQNEAQ. The CDR3 bases are TGTGCCAGCAGTTCTAGGGTTTACACTGAAGCTTTCTTT. Its protein product is CASSSRVYTEAFF.

The chain links TRBV6-2 or TRBV6-3 to TRBJ1-5; D is ambiguous. CDR3 size: 16 residues. Germline V gene lookup returns CDR1 MNHEY and CDR2 SVGEGT. Trimming removed 4 bases at V and 2 bases at J, with 15 bases between. CDR3 residues: CASSFLSSGGNQPQHF. The CDR3 coding sequence is TGTGCCAGCAGTTTTTTATCTTCCGGGGGCAATCAGCCCCAGCATTTT.

The chain is built from TRBV5-1 and TRBJ2-4; D call uncertain. Trimming removed 0 bases at V and 5 bases at J, with 12 bases between. There are 15 residues in the CDR3. Looked up from germline, CDR1 is SGHRS and CDR2 is YFSETQ. In DNA, the CDR3 is TGCGCCAGCAGCTTGGGTCCTTGGGGTCAAAACATTCAGTACTTC. Protein: CASSLGPWGQNIQYF.

V gene TRBV19 combines with J gene TRBJ1-2; D is unclear. Trimming removed 2 bases from V and 0 bases from J, with 4 bases in between. The germline CDR1 and CDR2 sequences are LNHDA and SQIVND (reference sequence). The length of the CDR3 is 13 residues. In nucleotides, the CDR3 is TGTGCCAGTAGTATACAGGCTAACTATGGCTACACCTTC. Protein sequence: CASSIQANYGYTF.

The chain has TRBV20-1 and TRBJ1-4, with D unclear. From germline, CDR1 is DFQATT and CDR2 SNEGSKA (reference sequence). The V and J ends lost 4 bases and 6 bases respectively, with 6 bases between them. CDR3 size: 11 residues. CDR3: CSAKVDEKLFF. The CDR3 DNA reads TGCAGTGCTAAGGTGGATGAAAAACTGTTTTTT.

The chain has TRBV19 and TRBJ2-1, with D uncertain. The CDR3 spans 15 residues. The V gene's germline CDR1 is LNHDA and CDR2 SQIVND (reference sequence). V was shortened by 3 bases and J by 0 bases, with 9 bases between the two germline ends. In DNA, the CDR3 is TGTGCCAGTAGTATGCGAAGTAGCTCCTACAATGAGCAGTTCTTC. Amino acids: CASSMRSSSYNEQFF. Complete variable domain (other parts from reference TRBV19 and TRBJ2-1): DGGITQSPKYLFRKEGQNVTLSCEQNLNHDAMYWYRQDPGQGLRLIYYSQIVNDFQKGDIAEGYSVSREKKESFPLTVTSAQKNPTAFYLCASSMRSSSYNEQFFGPGTRLTVL.